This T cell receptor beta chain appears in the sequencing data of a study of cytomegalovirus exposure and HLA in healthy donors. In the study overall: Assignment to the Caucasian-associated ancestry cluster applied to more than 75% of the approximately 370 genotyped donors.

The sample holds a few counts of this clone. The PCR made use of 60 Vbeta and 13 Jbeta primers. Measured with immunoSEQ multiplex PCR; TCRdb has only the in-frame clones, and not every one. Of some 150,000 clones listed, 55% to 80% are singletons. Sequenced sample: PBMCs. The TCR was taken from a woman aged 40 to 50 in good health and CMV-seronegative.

CDR3 loop: CASSLYPWGDRDSYSNQPQHF. CDR3 nucleotide sequence: TGTGCCAGCAGTTTATACCCCTGGGGGGACAGGGACTCGTATAGCAATCAGCCCCAGCATTTT. This chain uses TRBV28 with TRBJ1-5, with 9 bases aligning to TRBD1. With 1 base clipped from V and 0 bases from J, the junction kept 16 bases outside the gene matches. The germline CDR1 and CDR2 sequences are MDHEN and SYDVKM. This CDR3 has 21 amino acids.